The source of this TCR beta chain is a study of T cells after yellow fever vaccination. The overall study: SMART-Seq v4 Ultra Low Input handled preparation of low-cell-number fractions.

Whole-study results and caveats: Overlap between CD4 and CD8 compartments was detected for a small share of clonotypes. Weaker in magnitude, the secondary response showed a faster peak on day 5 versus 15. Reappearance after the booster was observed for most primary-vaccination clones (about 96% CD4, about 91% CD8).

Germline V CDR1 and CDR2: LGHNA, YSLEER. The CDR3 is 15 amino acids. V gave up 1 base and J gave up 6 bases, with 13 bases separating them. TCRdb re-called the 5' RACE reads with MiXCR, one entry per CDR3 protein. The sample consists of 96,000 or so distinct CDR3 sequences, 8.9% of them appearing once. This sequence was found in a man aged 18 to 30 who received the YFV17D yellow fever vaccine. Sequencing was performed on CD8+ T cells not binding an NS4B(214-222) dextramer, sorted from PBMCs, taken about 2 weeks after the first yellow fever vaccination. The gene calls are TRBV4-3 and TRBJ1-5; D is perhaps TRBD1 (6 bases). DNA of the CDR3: TGCGCCAGCAGCCAAGTGCAGGGGAGGCTTCAGCCCCAGCATTTT. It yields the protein CASSQVQGRLQPQHF.